Presented here are 18 T cell receptor beta chains from one specimen sequenced in a study of shared clonotypes between healthy human individuals. Sequencing was performed with immunoSEQ multiplex PCR; in TCRdb, only in-frame clones are kept and a portion is missing. The top ten hold approximately 1.7% of the sample, which has 780,000 or so clones, 72% seen once. The sequencing sample was made of memory CD4+ T cells sorted from blood. Regarding subset: CD45RA-negative fraction. All receptors come from a woman aged 25-40 years in good health.

The chain has TRBV27 and TRBJ2-2; TRBD1 might be the D (5 bases). CDR1 is MNHEY, CDR2 SMNVEV, per germline (reference sequence). The CDR3 has 16 amino acids. Between the trimmed V and J ends, which lost 7 bases and 0 bases, there was a span of 15 bases. The CDR3 is CASTPRAGTNTGELFF. DNA of the CDR3: TGTGCCAGCACCCCCCGGGCAGGGACGAACACCGGGGAGCTGTTTTTT.

The chain couples TRBV5-1 to TRBJ2-7; 7 bases match TRBD1. Germline V gives CDR1 SGHRS, CDR2 YFSETQ. CDR3 length: 15 residues. V lost 0 bases and J lost 6; bases outside the gene matches: 9. Here the CDR3 reads CASSLGDRDTGEQYF. The CDR3 nucleotides read TGCGCCAGCAGCTTGGGAGACAGGGATACGGGCGAGCAGTACTTC.

V is TRBV19 and J is TRBJ1-1, with TRBD1 matching over 7 bases. V dropped 6 bases and J dropped 0; count of bases not matched to a gene: 4. This CDR3 has 14 residues. Per the germline V gene, CDR1 is LNHDA and CDR2 is SQIVND (reference sequence). The CDR3: CASRLGGLNTEAFF. As DNA, the CDR3 is TGTGCCAGTAGGCTAGGGGGCCTGAACACTGAAGCTTTCTTT.

V usage is TRBV19 and J usage is TRBJ1-5, with D possibly matching TRBD1 (5 bases). Trimming took 6 bases from V and 6 from J, leaving 21 bases between them. The CDR3 covers 16 residues. Germline lookup yields CDR1 LNHDA and CDR2 SQIVND (reference sequence). The CDR3 DNA is TGTGCCAGTAGGATATCCGGGACGGGGGTCGGTCAGCCCCAGCATTTT. It codes for CASRISGTGVGQPQHF.

The chain joins TRBV5-6 to TRBJ1-5; the D gene is possibly TRBD1 (6 bases). The CDR3 extends over 15 amino acids. Trimming removed 4 bases at V and 3 bases at J, with 14 bases between. Germline CDR1 is SGHDT and CDR2 is YYEEEE. CDR3 nucleotides: TGTGCCAGCAGCCGTCACAGGGATTTCAATCAGCCCCAGCATTTT. It encodes CASSRHRDFNQPQHF.

The chain carries TRBV7-9 and TRBJ2-3, with unresolved D. Germline V CDR1 and CDR2: SEHNR, FQNEAQ (reference sequence). Trimming removed 1 base from V and 2 bases from J, with 13 bases in between. The CDR3 has 16 amino acids. CDR3 DNA: TGTGCCAGCAGCTTAGTAGCCTTCAAATCCACAGATACGCAGTATTTT. Its protein product is CASSLVAFKSTDTQYF.

This chain uses TRBV28 with TRBJ2-7; D ambiguous. Germline V gene sequence: CDR1 MDHEN, CDR2 SYDVKM. The CDR3 extends over 13 amino acids. Trimming left V 7 bases short and J 2 bases short, with 12 bases between. CDR3 coding DNA: TGTGCCAGCATTGATCCTACTACCTACGAGCAGTACTTC. As protein: CASIDPTTYEQYF.

The V and J genes are TRBV7-9 and TRBJ2-1, with 9 bases lining up with TRBD1. V shed 5 bases, J shed 4 bases, and the junction held 6 bases outside the gene matches. Looked up from germline, CDR1 is SEHNR and CDR2 is FQNEAQ (reference sequence). There are 15 residues in the CDR3. For the CDR3, the DNA is TGTGCCAGCAGCCGACAGGGGGAGGGATACAATGAGCAGTTCTTC. Amino acid sequence: CASSRQGEGYNEQFF.

The chain uses TRBV5-1 and TRBJ2-2; 8 bases match TRBD1. The CDR3 totals 16 residues. Trimming at V came to 4 bases and at J to 3 bases, leaving 8 bases not matched to a gene. In germline, CDR1 is SGHRS, CDR2 YFSETQ. CDR3 in amino acids: CASSRQGQGHTGELFF. The CDR3 DNA sequence: TGCGCCAGCAGCAGACAGGGGCAGGGGCACACCGGGGAGCTGTTTTTT.

The rearrangement links TRBV11-2 to TRBJ2-2, with 10 positions matching TRBD2. Germline V gene data show CDR1 as SGHAT and CDR2 as FQNNGV. The CDR3 extends over 16 amino acids. With V trimmed by 3 bases and J by 8 bases, 9 bases remained unmatched. The CDR3 is CASSLKSSGRWGELFF. CDR3 DNA: TGTGCCAGCAGCTTGAAAAGTAGCGGGAGGTGGGGGGAGCTGTTTTTT.

CDR3 in DNA: TGTGCCAGCAGTGAAGTCAGGGGGCAGGGCGAGACCCAGTACTTC. Residues: CASSEVRGQGETQYF. The chain couples TRBV2 to TRBJ2-5; 8 bases agree with TRBD1. The CDR3 has 15 residues. V dropped 1 base and J dropped 5; count of bases not matched to a gene: 6. Germline assignment: CDR1 SNHLY and CDR2 FYNNEI.

The chain couples TRBV5-1 to TRBJ2-6, with TRBD1 matching 9 bases. V lost 4 bases and J lost 2; bases outside the gene matches: 7. CDR1 and CDR2 from the germline V gene are SGHRS and YFSETQ. The CDR3 runs 17 residues. The CDR3 DNA reads TGCGCCAGCAGCCCGGGACAGGGACTCACTGGGGCCAACGTCCTGACTTTC. Encoded protein: CASSPGQGLTGANVLTF.

This clone has a single count. V usage is TRBV27 and J usage is TRBJ1-2; the D is unclear. CDR1 MNHEY and CDR2 SMNVEV come from the germline V gene (reference sequence). V was trimmed by 3 bases and J by 2 bases, leaving 10 bases between them. The CDR3 spans 14 residues. The CDR3 protein is CASSFGRANYGYTF. CDR3 DNA sequence: TGTGCCAGCAGTTTCGGCAGAGCGAACTATGGCTACACCTTC.

This clone was detected a few times. V gene TRBV28 combines with J gene TRBJ2-7; D perhaps matches TRBD2 (5 bases). Trimming pared 3 bases from V and 0 bases from J, leaving 15 bases between. Germline V gene lookup returns CDR1 MDHEN and CDR2 SYDVKM. The CDR3 loop spans 16 amino acids. The CDR3 region is CASSFHLASLSYEQYF. The CDR3 DNA reads TGTGCCAGCAGTTTTCACTTAGCTAGCCTCTCCTACGAGCAGTACTTC.

The J gene is TRBJ2-3, the V gene TRBV5-1; perhaps TRBD2 as D (5 bases). The CDR3 sequence is 12 residues long. CDR1 is SGHRS, CDR2 YFSETQ, per germline. V was trimmed by 7 bases and J by 9 bases, leaving 15 bases between them. This CDR3 is CASRELGRTQYF. CDR3 DNA sequence: TGCGCCAGCCGGGAACTCGGAAGGACGCAGTATTTT.

The CDR3 DNA reads as TGTGCCAGCAGCTCAATAGCGGACTCTTACAATGAGCAGTTCTTC. Encoded protein: CASSSIADSYNEQFF. The rearrangement uses TRBV11-2 and TRBJ2-1, with D perhaps matching TRBD2 (6 bases). The CDR3 is made up of 15 amino acids. Germline V CDR1 and CDR2: SGHAT, FQNNGV. Between the trimmed V and J ends, which lost 4 bases and 4 bases, there was a span of 14 bases.

V and J are TRBV7-9 and TRBJ2-5; the D gene is possibly TRBD1 (5 bases). The CDR3 is 15 residues long. V gave up 5 bases and J gave up 4 bases, with 17 bases separating them. Germline V gene lookup returns CDR1 SEHNR and CDR2 FQNEAQ (reference sequence). The CDR3 bases are TGTGCCAGCAGCCGCCATGACAGTTCGGGAGAGACCCAGTACTTC. Translation: CASSRHDSSGETQYF.

The chain combines TRBV25-1 with TRBJ2-3; 10 positions match TRBD2. Germline loops: CDR1 MGHDK, CDR2 SYGVNS. This CDR3 region has 16 residues. Trimming at V came to 2 bases and at J to 3 bases, leaving 5 bases not matched to a gene. The CDR3 sequence: CASSEGLAVVTDTQYF. The DNA for the CDR3 is TGTGCCAGCAGTGAAGGACTAGCGGTGGTTACAGATACGCAGTATTTT.